These 23 T cell receptor beta chains came from one sample sequenced in a study of T cells after yellow fever vaccination. MiXCR, applied by TCRdb to the 5' RACE reads, yields one record per CDR3 protein. The top ten clones hold approximately 0.96% of a sample with some 23,000 distinct CDR3 sequences, 3.4% of them seen once. Sequencing used PBMCs, either bulk or a sorted T-cell subset (CD4+, CD8+, memory, or dextramer-sorted; not recorded which), obtained roughly 45 days after the first yellow fever vaccination. These receptors were taken from a man between 18 and 29 years old who received the YFV17D yellow fever vaccine.

The chain employs TRBV4-3 and TRBJ2-5; TRBD1 or TRBD2 may be the D gene (5 bases each). There are 14 residues in the CDR3. Looked up from germline, CDR1 is LGHNA and CDR2 is YSLEER. V dropped 4 bases and J dropped 9 bases, with 18 bases sitting between them. The CDR3 here is CASSPRGPLAAQYF. The CDR3 DNA sequence: TGCGCCAGCAGCCCGAGGGGTCCCTTGGCGGCCCAGTACTTC.

The sample holds many counts of this clonotype. The chain is built from TRBV20-1 and TRBJ2-1, with TRBD2 as a possible D gene (6 bases). The CDR3 sequence is 13 residues long. V was pared by 2 bases and J by 8 bases, with 13 bases between. Germline V CDR1 and CDR2: DFQATT, SNEGSKA (reference sequence). In nucleotides, the CDR3 is TGCAGTGCTAGAAGGGACTCCGGGGATGAGCAGTTCTTC. Amino acids: CSARRDSGDEQFF.

This clonotype showed up many times. J is TRBJ2-2 and V is TRBV3-1, with D unresolved. The ends were cut back, 5 bases at V and 3 bases at J, with 7 bases in the middle. Germline CDR1 and CDR2: LGHDT and YNNKEL (reference sequence). The CDR3 is made up of 13 amino acids. The CDR3 bases are TGTGCCAGCAGCTTTACTCACACCGGGGAGCTGTTTTTT. Residues: CASSFTHTGELFF.

This clonotype was counted ten times or more. The rearrangement uses TRBV12-3 or TRBV12-4 and TRBJ1-1; D remains unclear. The CDR3 consists of 12 residues. V was shortened by 3 bases and J by 4 bases, with 6 bases between the two germline ends. In nucleotides, the CDR3 is TGTGCCAGCAGTTTGATGGGCACTGAAGCTTTCTTT. This gives the protein CASSLMGTEAFF.

This clonotype was seen repeatedly, ten times or more. In nucleotides, the CDR3 is TGCGCCAGCAGCCAAGATCCGCCCTGGCGGAGCTCCTACAATGAGCAGTTCTTC. Amino acid sequence: CASSQDPPWRSSYNEQFF. V is TRBV4-1 and J is TRBJ2-1; D unclear. The germline V and J ends were trimmed by 0 bases and 0 bases, with 15 bases remaining between them. Per germline, CDR1 MGHRA and CDR2 YSYEKL. The CDR3 runs 18 residues.

This clonotype appeared many times. The chain is built from TRBV27 and TRBJ1-1; 10 bases map to TRBD1. The germline gives CDR1 MNHEY, CDR2 SMNVEV (reference sequence). Trimming at V came to 8 bases and at J to 4 bases, leaving 10 bases not matched to a gene. This CDR3 region has 15 residues. The CDR3 DNA sequence: TGTGCCAGCGGGTTTGACAGGGGGCCCGGCACTGAAGCTTTCTTT. Amino acids: CASGFDRGPGTEAFF.

At least ten counts were recorded for this clonotype. The chain employs TRBV12-3 or TRBV12-4 and TRBJ2-5; either TRBD1 or TRBD2 may fit D (5 bases each). The CDR3 length is 14 residues. Between the trimmed V and J ends, which lost 6 bases and 7 bases, there was a span of 18 bases. The CDR3 loop reads CASRTTGTLVTQYF. CDR3 DNA: TGTGCCAGCAGAACCACCGGGACCCTAGTGACCCAGTACTTC.

This clonotype was seen ten or more times. This rearrangement joins TRBV27 to TRBJ1-5, with D unresolved. CDR1 and CDR2 (germline): MNHEY, SMNVEV (reference sequence). This CDR3 comprises 14 residues. V lost 5 bases to trimming and J lost 6 bases, with 14 bases between them. The CDR3 DNA reads TGTGCCAGCAGTCGTCCCGGGGAGGGTCAGCCCCAGCATTTT. It yields the protein CASSRPGEGQPQHF.

This clonotype was picked up many times. The genes are TRBV5-1 and TRBJ1-1; 11 positions agree with TRBD1. Looked up from germline, CDR1 is SGHRS and CDR2 is YFSETQ. The CDR3 contains 15 residues. Trimming at V came to 3 bases and at J to 1 base, leaving 2 bases not matched to a gene. CDR3: CASSSGQGENTEAFF. The CDR3 region has the DNA TGCGCCAGCAGCTCGGGACAGGGGGAGAACACTGAAGCTTTCTTT.

This clonotype was seen only a few times. This chain links TRBV5-8 with TRBJ2-1; D is unresolved. The germline CDR1 and CDR2 sequences are SGHTS and YDEGEE. Trimming took 2 bases from V and 9 from J, leaving 9 bases between them. CDR3 length equals 12 residues. CDR3 region: CASSFLYGEQFF. CDR3 nucleotide sequence: TGTGCCAGCAGCTTTTTGTATGGTGAGCAGTTCTTC.

The table lists this clonotype with many counts. The chain links TRBV12-3 or TRBV12-4 to TRBJ1-4; D perhaps matches TRBD1 (5 bases). The CDR3 is 14 amino acids. V was shortened by 6 bases and J by 6 bases, with 14 bases between the two germline ends. The CDR3 sequence is CASSGGSSDEKLFF. DNA of the CDR3: TGTGCCAGCAGCGGGGGGAGCAGTGATGAAAAACTGTTTTTT.

This clonotype was picked up many times. CDR3 sequence reads: CASAGDSNQPQHF. CDR3 DNA: TGCGCCTCGGCAGGAGATAGCAATCAGCCCCAGCATTTT. The chain employs TRBV5-1 and TRBJ1-5; D gene unclear. The CDR3 spans 13 residues. V lost 10 bases and J 0 bases, leaving 11 bases between the germline ends. Germline CDR1 is SGHRS and CDR2 is YFSETQ.

This clonotype was recorded many times. The gene calls are TRBV4-1 and TRBJ1-6, with 7 bases fitting TRBD1. The germline V gene has CDR1 MGHRA and CDR2 YSYEKL. This CDR3 comprises 15 residues. V lost 6 bases, J lost 8 bases, and 10 bases stayed unmatched. The CDR3 sequence is CASRKGTELHSPLHF. CDR3 in DNA: TGCGCCAGCAGAAAGGGGACAGAACTTCATTCACCCCTCCACTTT.

Many counts were recorded for this clonotype. The chain has TRBV27 and TRBJ1-5; D unresolved. Germline values: CDR1 MNHEY, CDR2 SMNVEV (reference sequence). Trimming removed 6 bases from V and 0 bases from J, with 9 bases in between. The CDR3 is 14 residues long. The CDR3 coding sequence is TGTGCCAGCAGGGCCCTCACTAGCAATCAGCCCCAGCATTTT. Translating gives CASRALTSNQPQHF.

This clonotype came up many times. V and J are TRBV19 and TRBJ2-2; 9 bases map to TRBD2. In germline, CDR1 is LNHDA, CDR2 SQIVND (reference sequence). With 6 bases clipped from V and 4 bases from J, the junction kept 3 bases outside the gene matches. This CDR3 is built from 14 residues. CDR3 residues: CASRAGGSTGELFF. Here the CDR3 DNA reads TGTGCCAGTAGAGCGGGGGGTTCCACCGGGGAGCTGTTTTTT. The whole variable domain, remainder taken from reference TRBV19 and TRBJ2-2, is DGGITQSPKYLFRKEGQNVTLSCEQNLNHDAMYWYRQDPGQGLRLIYYSQIVNDFQKGDIAEGYSVSREKKESFPLTVTSAQKNPTAFYLCASRAGGSTGELFFGEGSRLTVL.

This clonotype was detected ten times or more. The chain couples TRBV5-4 to TRBJ2-1; TRBD2 matches 7 bases. Germline CDR1 SGHNT, CDR2 YYREEE (reference sequence). CDR3 length: 14 amino acids. J lost 15 bases, V lost 3 bases, and 15 bases had no gene match. In DNA form, the CDR3 reads TGTGCCAGCAGCTCGCGGACTAGTCCCGGGATGAGGTTCTTC. As protein: CASSSRTSPGMRFF. Looking up the rest from reference TRBV5-4 and TRBJ2-1 gives the full variable domain: ETGVTQSPTHLIKTRGQQVTLRCSSQSGHNTVSWYQQALGQGPQFIFQYYREEENGRGNFPPRFSGLQFPNYSSELNVNALELDDSALYLCASSSRTSPGMRFFGPGTRLTVL.

This clonotype was observed at least ten times. In DNA form, the CDR3 reads TGCGCCAGCAGCGAGACAGGACAGAGCAATCAGCCCCAGCATTTT. It encodes CASSETGQSNQPQHF. V is TRBV5-1 and J is TRBJ1-5; D may be TRBD1 (6 bases). V was cut by 4 bases and J by 1 base, with 12 bases left in between. The CDR3 extends over 15 amino acids. The germline V gene has CDR1 SGHRS and CDR2 YFSETQ.

In its sample, this clonotype was seen many times. The gene calls are TRBV20-1 and TRBJ2-1; D not certain. Germline V CDR1 and CDR2: DFQATT, SNEGSKA (reference sequence). The CDR3 contains 12 residues. The germline V and J ends were trimmed by 1 base and 7 bases, with 8 bases remaining between them. The CDR3 DNA follows: TGCAGTGCTAGAGTCGCATCGAATGAGCAGTTCTTC. It encodes CSARVASNEQFF.

The table lists this clonotype with many counts. CDR3 in amino acids: CASSWGPPYEQYF. CDR3 nucleotides: TGCGCCAGCAGCTGGGGACCCCCCTACGAGCAGTACTTC. The gene calls are TRBV5-1 and TRBJ2-7; D assignment may be TRBD1 or TRBD2 (5 bases each). CDR1 and CDR2 (germline): SGHRS, YFSETQ. The germline V and J ends were trimmed by 3 bases and 2 bases, with 9 bases remaining between them. The length of the CDR3 is 13 residues.

This clonotype was found many times. The chain uses TRBV4-1 and TRBJ2-2; D may be TRBD2 (6 bases). The germline CDR1 and CDR2 sequences are MGHRA and YSYEKL. The CDR3 runs 16 residues. Trimming shortened V by 4 bases and J by 4 bases, and 16 bases separated the two germline ends. DNA of the CDR3: TGCGCCAGCAGCCCCTCTGCCGGGGGATTCACCGGGGAGCTGTTTTTT. This encodes CASSPSAGGFTGELFF.

This clonotype was recorded at least ten times. CDR3 coding DNA: TGTGCCAGCAGACACCTCAGCGGGGGCGGCTACAATGAGCAGTTCTTC. Translated, it gives CASRHLSGGGYNEQFF. The rearrangement links TRBV7-2 to TRBJ2-1; 8 bases match TRBD2. Germline trimming cut 6 bases from V and 3 bases from J; bases unmatched to any gene: 10. The CDR3 runs to 16 residues. Germline values: CDR1 SGHTA, CDR2 FQGNSA.

The table lists this clonotype with many counts. The chain has TRBV18 and TRBJ1-4; 9 positions match TRBD1. V was clipped by 2 bases and J by 5 bases; unmatched bases: 9. This CDR3 has 17 residues. Germline V gives CDR1 KGHSH, CDR2 LQKENI. The CDR3 spells CASSPLQGALTNEKLFF. The CDR3 DNA follows: TGTGCCAGCTCACCATTACAGGGGGCTCTAACAAATGAAAAACTGTTTTTT.

Sample share makes this clonotype medium-sized. V is TRBV4-1 and J is TRBJ2-3, with TRBD1 matching 8 bases. The germline gives CDR1 MGHRA, CDR2 YSYEKL. After removal of 0 bases from V and 3 bases from J, the junction contained 2 bases not matched to a gene. This CDR3 comprises 15 residues. The CDR3 coding sequence is TGCGCCAGCAGCCAAGAGGGACAGGCTACAGATACGCAGTATTTT. It yields the protein CASSQEGQATDTQYF.